This TCR beta chain was sequenced in a study of T cells after yellow fever vaccination. Study summary: SMART-Seq v4 Ultra Low Input prepared the low-cell-number fractions.

Whole-study results and caveats: Weaker overall was a secondary response that nonetheless peaked faster, on day 5 versus 15. Most clones from primary vaccination resurfaced after the booster (around 95% CD4, approximately 88% CD8).

This clonotype was counted a few times. Antigen: not known. The study made its TCR cDNA through 5'RACE template switching. That step introduced a universal primer site along with UMIs. TCRdb passed the 5' RACE reads through MiXCR, listing each CDR3 protein once. The sample shows about 300,000 distinct CDR3 sequences, under 5% of them seen only once. Trimming stripped 0 bases from V and 6 bases from J, with 12 bases between. The CDR3 has 15 residues. Germline V CDR1 and CDR2: KGHSY, FQNENV. The chain recombines TRBV16 with TRBJ2-1; D uncertain. The sequencing here drew on PBMCs, taken 5 days after the yellow fever booster vaccination. This clonotype was sampled from a man between 18 and 35 years old who received the YFV17D yellow fever vaccine. The CDR3 sequence is CASSQSLVAGNEQFF. CDR3 coding DNA: TGTGCCAGCAGCCAATCTCTGGTAGCTGGCAATGAGCAGTTCTTC.